This TCR beta chain was sequenced during a study of blood T cell repertoires in COVID-19. Background on the study: COVID-19 samples collected from the United States, Italy and Spain covered acute and convalescent phases.

This clone has a single count. CDR1 and CDR2 from the germline V gene are SGHAT and FQNNGV. This CDR3 is built from 15 residues. V lost 1 base, J lost 2 bases, and 0 bases stayed unmatched. The assay was immunoSEQ multiplex PCR, and TCRdb's table has in-frame clones only and misses some. The sample shows 350,000 or so clones, roughly 86% of them seen only once. The sequencing input was PBMCs or T cells enriched from blood (not recorded which). The J gene is TRBJ2-1, the V gene TRBV11-2; 9 bases agree with TRBD2. The clonotype comes from a woman aged 30 to 39 who had been exposed to COVID-19. The CDR3 is CASSLGTSAYNEQFF. The CDR3 DNA is TGTGCCAGCAGCTTAGGGACTAGCGCCTACAATGAGCAGTTCTTC.